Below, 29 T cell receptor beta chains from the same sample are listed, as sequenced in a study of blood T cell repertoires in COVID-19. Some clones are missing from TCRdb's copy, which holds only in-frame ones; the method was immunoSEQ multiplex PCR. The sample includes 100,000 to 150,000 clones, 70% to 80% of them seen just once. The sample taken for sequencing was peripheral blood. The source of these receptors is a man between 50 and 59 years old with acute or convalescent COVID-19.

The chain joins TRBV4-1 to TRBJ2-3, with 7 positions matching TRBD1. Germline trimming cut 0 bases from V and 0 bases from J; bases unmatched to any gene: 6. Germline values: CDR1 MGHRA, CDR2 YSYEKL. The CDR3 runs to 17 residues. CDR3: CASSQDGTAISTDTQYF. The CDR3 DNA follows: TGCGCCAGCAGCCAAGATGGGACAGCAATTAGCACAGATACGCAGTATTTT.

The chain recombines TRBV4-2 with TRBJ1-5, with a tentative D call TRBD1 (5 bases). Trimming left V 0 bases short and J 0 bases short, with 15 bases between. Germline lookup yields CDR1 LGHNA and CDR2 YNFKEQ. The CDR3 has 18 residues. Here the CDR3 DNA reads TGTGCCAGCAGCCAAGATTCCCCGCGGGGCGTTAGCAATCAGCCCCAGCATTTT. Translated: CASSQDSPRGVSNQPQHF.

The CDR3: CASSSGGQGNQPQHF. DNA of the CDR3: TGTGCCAGCAGTTCAGGGGGACAGGGAAATCAGCCCCAGCATTTT. The V gene is TRBV27, the J gene TRBJ1-5, with TRBD1 matching over 9 bases. Germline CDR1 and CDR2: MNHEY and SMNVEV (reference sequence). V was pared by 4 bases and J by 4 bases, with 5 bases of the junction left unmatched. The CDR3 is made up of 15 amino acids.

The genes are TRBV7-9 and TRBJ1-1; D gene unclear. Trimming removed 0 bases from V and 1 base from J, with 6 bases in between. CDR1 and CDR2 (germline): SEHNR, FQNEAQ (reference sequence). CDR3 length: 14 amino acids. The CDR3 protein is CASSLARANTEAFF. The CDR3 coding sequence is TGTGCCAGCAGCTTAGCGAGGGCGAACACTGAAGCTTTCTTT.

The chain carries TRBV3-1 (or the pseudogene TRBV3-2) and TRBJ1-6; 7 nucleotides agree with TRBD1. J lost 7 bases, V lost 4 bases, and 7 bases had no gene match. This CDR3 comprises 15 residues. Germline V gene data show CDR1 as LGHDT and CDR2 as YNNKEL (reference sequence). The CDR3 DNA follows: TGTGCCAGCAGCCGGGTAGACAGGGAAAATTCACCCCTCCACTTT. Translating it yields CASSRVDRENSPLHF.

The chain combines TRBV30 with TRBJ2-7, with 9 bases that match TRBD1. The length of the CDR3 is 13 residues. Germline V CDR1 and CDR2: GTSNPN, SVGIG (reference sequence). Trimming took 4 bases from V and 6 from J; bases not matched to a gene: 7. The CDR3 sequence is CAWKGTGISEQYF. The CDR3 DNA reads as TGTGCCTGGAAGGGGACAGGGATTTCCGAGCAGTACTTC.

In DNA, the CDR3 is TGTGCCAGCAGCTCGAGACCCAGCGCACAGGTCTATGGCTACACCTTC. Translated, it gives CASSSRPSAQVYGYTF. V and J are TRBV9 and TRBJ1-2; D may be TRBD1 (5 bases). The CDR3 length is 16 residues. CDR1 and CDR2 (germline): SGDLS, YYNGEE. V was pared by 4 bases and J by 4 bases, with 20 bases between.

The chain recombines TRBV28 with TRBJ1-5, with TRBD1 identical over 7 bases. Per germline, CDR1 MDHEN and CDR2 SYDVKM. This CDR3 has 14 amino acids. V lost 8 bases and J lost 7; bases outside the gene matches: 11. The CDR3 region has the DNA TGTGCCAGCGGCCTACAGGGGCTGTACCAGCCCCAGCATTTT. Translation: CASGLQGLYQPQHF.

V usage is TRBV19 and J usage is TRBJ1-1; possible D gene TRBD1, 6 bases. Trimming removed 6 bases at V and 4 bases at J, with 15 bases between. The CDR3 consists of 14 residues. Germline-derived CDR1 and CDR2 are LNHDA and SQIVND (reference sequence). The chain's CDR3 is CASSPQGRATEAFF. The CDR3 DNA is TGTGCCAGTAGCCCACAGGGAAGGGCCACTGAAGCTTTCTTT. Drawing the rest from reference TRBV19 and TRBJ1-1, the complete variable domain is DGGITQSPKYLFRKEGQNVTLSCEQNLNHDAMYWYRQDPGQGLRLIYYSQIVNDFQKGDIAEGYSVSREKKESFPLTVTSAQKNPTAFYLCASSPQGRATEAFFGQGTRLTVV.

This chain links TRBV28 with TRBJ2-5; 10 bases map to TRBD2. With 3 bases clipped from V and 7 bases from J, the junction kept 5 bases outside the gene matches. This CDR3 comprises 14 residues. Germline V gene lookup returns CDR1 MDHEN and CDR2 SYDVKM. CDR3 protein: CASSLSGTSVTQYF. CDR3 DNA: TGTGCCAGCAGTTTGTCCGGGACTAGCGTGACCCAGTACTTC.

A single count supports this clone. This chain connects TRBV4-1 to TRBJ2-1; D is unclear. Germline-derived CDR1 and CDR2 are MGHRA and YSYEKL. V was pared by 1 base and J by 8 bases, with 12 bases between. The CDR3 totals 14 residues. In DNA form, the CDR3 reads TGCGCCAGCAGCCAAGGACTGGATTTGGATGAGCAGTTCTTC. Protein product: CASSQGLDLDEQFF.

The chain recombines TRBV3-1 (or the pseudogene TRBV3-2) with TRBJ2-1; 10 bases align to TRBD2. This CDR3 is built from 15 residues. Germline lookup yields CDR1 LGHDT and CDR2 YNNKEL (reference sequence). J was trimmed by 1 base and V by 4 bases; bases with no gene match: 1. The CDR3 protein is CASSLAGGSYNEQFF. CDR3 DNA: TGTGCCAGCAGCCTAGCGGGAGGATCCTACAATGAGCAGTTCTTC.

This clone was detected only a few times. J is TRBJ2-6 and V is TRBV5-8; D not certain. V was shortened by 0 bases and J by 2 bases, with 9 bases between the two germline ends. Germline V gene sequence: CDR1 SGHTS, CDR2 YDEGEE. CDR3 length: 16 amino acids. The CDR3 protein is CASSLVGAAGANVLTF. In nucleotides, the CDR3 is TGTGCCAGCAGCTTGGTGGGTGCGGCTGGGGCCAACGTCCTGACTTTC.

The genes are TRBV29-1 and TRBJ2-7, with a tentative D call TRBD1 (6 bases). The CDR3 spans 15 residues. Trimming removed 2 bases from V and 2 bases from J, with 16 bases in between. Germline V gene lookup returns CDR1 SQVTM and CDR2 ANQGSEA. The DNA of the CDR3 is TGCAGCGTTGAAACGGTGTCGGACAGCACCTACGAGCAGTACTTC. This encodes CSVETVSDSTYEQYF.

The CDR3, as DNA: TGCAGCGTGATGCGGGACAGGGTTGGCACTGAAGCTTTCTTT. It codes for CSVMRDRVGTEAFF. The chain combines TRBV29-1 with TRBJ1-1; 9 nucleotides match TRBD1. Germline V gives CDR1 SQVTM, CDR2 ANQGSEA. V gave up 6 bases and J gave up 4 bases; unmatched junction bases: 9. The CDR3 is made up of 14 amino acids.

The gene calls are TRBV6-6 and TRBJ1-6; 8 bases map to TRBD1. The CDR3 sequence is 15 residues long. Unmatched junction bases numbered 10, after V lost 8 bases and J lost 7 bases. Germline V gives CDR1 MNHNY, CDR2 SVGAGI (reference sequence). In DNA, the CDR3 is TGTGCCAGCTCCCCCCCGGGACAGGCCAATTCACCCCTCCACTTT. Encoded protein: CASSPPGQANSPLHF.

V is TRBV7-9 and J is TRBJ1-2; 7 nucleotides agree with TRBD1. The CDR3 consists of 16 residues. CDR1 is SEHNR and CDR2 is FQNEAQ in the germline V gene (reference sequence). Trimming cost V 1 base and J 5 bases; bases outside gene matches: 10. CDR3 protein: CASSLGGGQWSYGYTF. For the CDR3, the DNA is TGTGCCAGCAGCTTAGGTGGGGGACAGTGGTCTTATGGCTACACCTTC.

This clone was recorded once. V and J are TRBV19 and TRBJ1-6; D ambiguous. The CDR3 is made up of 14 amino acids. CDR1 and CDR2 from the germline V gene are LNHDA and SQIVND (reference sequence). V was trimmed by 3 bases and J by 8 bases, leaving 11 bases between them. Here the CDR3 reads CASSIPGPDSPLHF. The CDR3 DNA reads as TGTGCCAGTAGTATTCCTGGGCCTGATTCACCCCTCCACTTT.

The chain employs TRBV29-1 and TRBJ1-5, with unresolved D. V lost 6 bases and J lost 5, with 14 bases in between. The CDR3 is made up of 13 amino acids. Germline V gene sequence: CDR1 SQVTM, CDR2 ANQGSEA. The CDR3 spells CSVAERVDQPQHF. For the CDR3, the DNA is TGCAGCGTGGCTGAGAGGGTGGATCAGCCCCAGCATTTT.

The CDR3 bases are TGTGCCAGCAGCTTTATGACAGGGGGTGGAGGCAATCAGCCCCAGCATTTT. Protein: CASSFMTGGGGNQPQHF. V and J are TRBV5-6 and TRBJ1-5; 9 positions agree with TRBD1. Looked up from germline, CDR1 is SGHDT and CDR2 is YYEEEE. Germline trimming cut 2 bases from V and 2 bases from J; bases unmatched to any gene: 8. CDR3 length: 17 residues.

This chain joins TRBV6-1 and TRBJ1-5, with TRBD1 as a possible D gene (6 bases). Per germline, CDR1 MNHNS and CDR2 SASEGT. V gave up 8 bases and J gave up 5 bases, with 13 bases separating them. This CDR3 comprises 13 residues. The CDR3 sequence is CASGQGSDQPQHF. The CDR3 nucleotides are TGTGCCAGCGGCCAGGGGTCCGATCAGCCCCAGCATTTT.

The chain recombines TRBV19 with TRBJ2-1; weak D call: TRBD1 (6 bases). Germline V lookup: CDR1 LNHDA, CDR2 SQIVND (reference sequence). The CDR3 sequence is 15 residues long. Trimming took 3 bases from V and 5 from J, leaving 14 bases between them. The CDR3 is CASSMPQGFDNEQFF. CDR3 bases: TGTGCCAGTAGTATGCCTCAGGGGTTCGACAATGAGCAGTTCTTC.

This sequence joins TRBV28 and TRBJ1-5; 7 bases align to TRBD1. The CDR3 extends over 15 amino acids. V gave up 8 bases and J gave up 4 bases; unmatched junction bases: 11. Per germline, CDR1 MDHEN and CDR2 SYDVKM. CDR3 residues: CASARGDSLNQPQHF. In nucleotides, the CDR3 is TGTGCCAGCGCACGTGGGGACAGCCTGAATCAGCCCCAGCATTTT. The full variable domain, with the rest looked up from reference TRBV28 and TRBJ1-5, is DVKVTQSSRYLVKRTGEKVFLECVQDMDHENMFWYRQDPGLGLRLIYFSYDVKMKEKGDIPEGYSVSREKKERFSLILESASTNQTSMYLCASARGDSLNQPQHFGDGTRLSIL.

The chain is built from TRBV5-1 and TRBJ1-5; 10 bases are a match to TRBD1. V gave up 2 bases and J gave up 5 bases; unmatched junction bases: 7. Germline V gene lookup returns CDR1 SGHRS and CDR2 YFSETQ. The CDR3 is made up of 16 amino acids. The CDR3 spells CASSFGTGEGDQPQHF. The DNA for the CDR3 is TGCGCCAGCAGCTTTGGGACAGGGGAGGGGGATCAGCCCCAGCATTTT.

CDR3 nucleotide sequence: TGTGCCAGCTCACCTCGGCCCCAGGGTTATGGCTACACCTTC. Protein: CASSPRPQGYGYTF. The V gene is TRBV18, the J gene TRBJ1-2, with a weak D call TRBD1 (5 bases). Trimming removed 3 bases from V and 5 bases from J, with 13 bases in between. The CDR3 totals 14 residues. Germline V gives CDR1 KGHSH, CDR2 LQKENI.

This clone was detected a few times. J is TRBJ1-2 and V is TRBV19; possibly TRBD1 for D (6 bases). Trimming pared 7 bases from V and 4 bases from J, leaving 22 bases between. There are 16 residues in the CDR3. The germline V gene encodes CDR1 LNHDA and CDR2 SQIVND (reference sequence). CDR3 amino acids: CASTKSTGTNLYGYTF. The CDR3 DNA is TGTGCCAGTACCAAATCGACAGGTACCAACCTCTATGGCTACACCTTC.

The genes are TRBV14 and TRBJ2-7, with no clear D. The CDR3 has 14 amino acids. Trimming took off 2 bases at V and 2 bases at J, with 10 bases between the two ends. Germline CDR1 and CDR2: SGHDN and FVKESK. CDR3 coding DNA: TGTGCCAGCAGCCAAAACACGTTCGCCTACGAGCAGTACTTC. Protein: CASSQNTFAYEQYF.

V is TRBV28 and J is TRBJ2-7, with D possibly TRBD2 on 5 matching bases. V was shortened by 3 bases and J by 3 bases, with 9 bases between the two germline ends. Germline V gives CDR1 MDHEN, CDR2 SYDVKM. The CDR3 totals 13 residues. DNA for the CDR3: TGTGCCAGCAGTTTGCCGGGGTTCTACGAGCAGTACTTC. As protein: CASSLPGFYEQYF.

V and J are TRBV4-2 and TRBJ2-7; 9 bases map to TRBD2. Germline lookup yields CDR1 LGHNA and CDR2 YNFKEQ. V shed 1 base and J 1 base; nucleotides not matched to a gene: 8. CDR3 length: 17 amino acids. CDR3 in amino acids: CASSQASSGKGSYEQYF. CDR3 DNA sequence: TGTGCCAGCAGCCAAGCGTCTAGCGGGAAAGGGTCCTACGAGCAGTACTTC.